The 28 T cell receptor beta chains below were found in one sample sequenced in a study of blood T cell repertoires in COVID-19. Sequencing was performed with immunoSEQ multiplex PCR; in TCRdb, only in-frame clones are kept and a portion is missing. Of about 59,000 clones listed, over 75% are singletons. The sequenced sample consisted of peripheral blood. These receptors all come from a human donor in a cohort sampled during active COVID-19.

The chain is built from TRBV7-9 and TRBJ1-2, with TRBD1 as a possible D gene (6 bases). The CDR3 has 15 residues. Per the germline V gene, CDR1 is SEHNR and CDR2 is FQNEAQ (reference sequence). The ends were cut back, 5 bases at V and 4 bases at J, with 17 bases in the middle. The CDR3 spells CASSLHREWGYGYTF. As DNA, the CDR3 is TGTGCCAGCAGCCTACACAGGGAATGGGGCTATGGCTACACCTTC. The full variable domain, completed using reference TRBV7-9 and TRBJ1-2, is DTGVSQNPRHKITKRGQNVTFRCDPISEHNRLYWYRQTLGQGPEFLTYFQNEAQLEKSRLLSDRFSAERPKGSFSTLEIQRTEQGDSAMYLCASSLHREWGYGYTFGSGTRLTVV.

In nucleotides, the CDR3 is TGTGCCAGCTCACCACCGAATCTGGAGAAAAAACTGTTTTTT. Translated, it gives CASSPPNLEKKLFF. V usage is TRBV18 and J usage is TRBJ1-4; no reliable D call. The V gene lost 0 bases and the J gene lost 9 bases, with 11 bases spanning the gap. The germline CDR1 and CDR2 sequences are KGHSH and LQKENI. This CDR3 contains 14 residues.

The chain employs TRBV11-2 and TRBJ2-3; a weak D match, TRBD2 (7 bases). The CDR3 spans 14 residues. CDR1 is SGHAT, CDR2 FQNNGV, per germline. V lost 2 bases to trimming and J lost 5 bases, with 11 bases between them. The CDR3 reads CASSLRGGVDTQYF. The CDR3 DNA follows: TGTGCCAGCAGCTTAAGGGGGGGCGTAGATACGCAGTATTTT.

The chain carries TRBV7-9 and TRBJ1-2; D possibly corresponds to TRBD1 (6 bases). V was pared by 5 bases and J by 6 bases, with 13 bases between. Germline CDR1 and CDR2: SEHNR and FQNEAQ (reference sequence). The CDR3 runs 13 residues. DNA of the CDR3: TGTGCCAGCAGCCCCCGGGCAGGGGATGGCTACACCTTC. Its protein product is CASSPRAGDGYTF.

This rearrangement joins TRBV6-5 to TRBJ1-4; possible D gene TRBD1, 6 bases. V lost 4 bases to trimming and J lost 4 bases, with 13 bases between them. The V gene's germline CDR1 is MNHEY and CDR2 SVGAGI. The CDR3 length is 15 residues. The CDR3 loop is CASSLGGRVNEKLFF. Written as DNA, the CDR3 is TGTGCCAGCAGTTTGGGGGGGCGCGTTAATGAAAAACTGTTTTTT.

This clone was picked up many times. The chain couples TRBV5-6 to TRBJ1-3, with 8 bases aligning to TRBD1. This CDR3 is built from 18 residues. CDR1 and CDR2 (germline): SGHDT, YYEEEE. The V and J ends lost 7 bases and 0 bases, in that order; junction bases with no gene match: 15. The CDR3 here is CASSSFRTGTLSGNTIYF. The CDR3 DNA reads TGTGCCAGCTCCTCTTTCAGGACAGGGACCCTCTCTGGAAACACCATATATTTT.

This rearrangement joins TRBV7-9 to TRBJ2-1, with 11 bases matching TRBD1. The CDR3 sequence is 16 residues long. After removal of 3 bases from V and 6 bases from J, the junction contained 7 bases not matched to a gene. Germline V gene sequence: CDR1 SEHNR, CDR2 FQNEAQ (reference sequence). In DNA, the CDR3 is TGTGCCAGCAGCTTCCCCGGGACAGGGGGGACCAATGAGCAGTTCTTC. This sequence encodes CASSFPGTGGTNEQFF.

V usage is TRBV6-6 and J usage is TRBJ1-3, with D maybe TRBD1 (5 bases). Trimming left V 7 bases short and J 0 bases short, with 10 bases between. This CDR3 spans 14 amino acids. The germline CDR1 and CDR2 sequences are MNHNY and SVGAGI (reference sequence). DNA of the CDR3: TGTGCCAGCAACTACAGGAGCTCTGGAAACACCATATATTTT. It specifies CASNYRSSGNTIYF.

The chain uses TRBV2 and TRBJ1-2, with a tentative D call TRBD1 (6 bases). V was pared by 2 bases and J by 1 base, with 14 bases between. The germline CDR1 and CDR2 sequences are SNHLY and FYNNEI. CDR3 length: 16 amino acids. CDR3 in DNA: TGTGCCAGCAGTGAAAGGGGGGGCCGGATTAACTATGGCTACACCTTC. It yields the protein CASSERGGRINYGYTF.

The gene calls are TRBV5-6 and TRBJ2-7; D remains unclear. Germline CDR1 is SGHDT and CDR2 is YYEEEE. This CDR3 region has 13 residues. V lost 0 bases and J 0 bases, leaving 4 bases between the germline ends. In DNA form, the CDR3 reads TGTGCCAGCAGCTTGGGGCACTCCTACGAGCAGTACTTC. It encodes CASSLGHSYEQYF. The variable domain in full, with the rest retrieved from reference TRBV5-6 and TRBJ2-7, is DAGVTQSPTHLIKTRGQQVTLRCSPKSGHDTVSWYQQALGQGPQFIFQYYEEEERQRGNFPDRFSGHQFPNYSSELNVNALLLGDSALYLCASSLGHSYEQYFGPGTRLTVT.

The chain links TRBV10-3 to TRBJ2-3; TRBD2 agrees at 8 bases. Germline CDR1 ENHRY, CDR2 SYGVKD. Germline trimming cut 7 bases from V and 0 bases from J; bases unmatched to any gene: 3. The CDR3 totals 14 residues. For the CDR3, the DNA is TGTGCCATCAATAGCGGGGCTAGCACAGATACGCAGTATTTT. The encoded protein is CAINSGASTDTQYF.

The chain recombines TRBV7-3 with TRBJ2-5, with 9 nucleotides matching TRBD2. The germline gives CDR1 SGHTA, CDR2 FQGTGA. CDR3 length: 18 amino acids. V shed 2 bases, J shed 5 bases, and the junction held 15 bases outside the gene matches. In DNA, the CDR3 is TGTGCCAGCAGCTTAGGAGTTAGGGCTAGCGGGGACGGGGAGACCCAGTACTTC. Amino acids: CASSLGVRASGDGETQYF.

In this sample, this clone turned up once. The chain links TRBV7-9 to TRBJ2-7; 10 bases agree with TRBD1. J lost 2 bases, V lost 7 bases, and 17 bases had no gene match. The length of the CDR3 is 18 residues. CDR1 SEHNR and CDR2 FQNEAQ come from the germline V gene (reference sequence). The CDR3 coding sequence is TGTGCCAGCAACTCCGGGACAGGGGATTTCGCAAAAACCTACGAGCAGTACTTC. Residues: CASNSGTGDFAKTYEQYF.

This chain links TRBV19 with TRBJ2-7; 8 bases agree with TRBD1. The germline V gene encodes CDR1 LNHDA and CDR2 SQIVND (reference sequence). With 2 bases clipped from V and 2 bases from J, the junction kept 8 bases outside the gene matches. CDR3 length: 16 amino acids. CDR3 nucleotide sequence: TGTGCCAGTAGTATACCCCCGGGACAGGCCGCCTACGAGCAGTACTTC. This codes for CASSIPPGQAAYEQYF.

CDR3 sequence (DNA): TGTGCCTGGAACCAGGGGAGGGATCAGCCCCAGCATTTT. It specifies CAWNQGRDQPQHF. The rearrangement uses TRBV30 and TRBJ1-5; D perhaps matches TRBD1 (6 bases). CDR1 and CDR2 from the germline V gene are GTSNPN and SVGIG (reference sequence). There are 13 residues in the CDR3. With 4 bases removed from V and 5 bases from J, the gap between germline ends came to 12 bases.

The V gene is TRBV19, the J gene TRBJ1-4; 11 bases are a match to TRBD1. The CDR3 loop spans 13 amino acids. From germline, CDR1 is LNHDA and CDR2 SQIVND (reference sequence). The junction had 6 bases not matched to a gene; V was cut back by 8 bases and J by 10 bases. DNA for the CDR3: TGTGCCAGTGTGGGACAGGGGGTAGGAAAACTGTTTTTT. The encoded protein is CASVGQGVGKLFF.

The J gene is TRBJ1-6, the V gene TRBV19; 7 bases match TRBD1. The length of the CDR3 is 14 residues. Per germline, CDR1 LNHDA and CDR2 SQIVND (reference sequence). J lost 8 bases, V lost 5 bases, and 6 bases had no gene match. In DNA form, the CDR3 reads TGTGCCAGTAGTGCCCGACAGGGTTATTCACCCCTCCACTTT. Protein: CASSARQGYSPLHF.

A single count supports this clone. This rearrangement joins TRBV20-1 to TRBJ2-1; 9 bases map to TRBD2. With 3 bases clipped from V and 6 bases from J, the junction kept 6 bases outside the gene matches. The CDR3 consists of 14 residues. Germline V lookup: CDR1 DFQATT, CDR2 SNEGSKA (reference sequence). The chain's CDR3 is CSASGSGGSNEQFF. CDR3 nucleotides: TGCAGTGCTAGTGGGAGCGGGGGGTCCAATGAGCAGTTCTTC.

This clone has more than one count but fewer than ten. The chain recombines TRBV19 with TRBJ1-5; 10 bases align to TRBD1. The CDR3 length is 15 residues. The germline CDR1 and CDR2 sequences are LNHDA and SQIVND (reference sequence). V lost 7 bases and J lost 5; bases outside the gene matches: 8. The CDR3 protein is CASKGGQGIYQPQHF. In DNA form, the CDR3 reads TGTGCCAGTAAGGGGGGACAGGGGATTTATCAGCCCCAGCATTTT.

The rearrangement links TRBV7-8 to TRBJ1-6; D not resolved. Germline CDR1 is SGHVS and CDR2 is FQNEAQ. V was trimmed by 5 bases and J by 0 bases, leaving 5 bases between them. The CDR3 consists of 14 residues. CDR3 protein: CASSDNSYNSPLHF. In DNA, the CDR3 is TGTGCCAGCAGCGACAACTCCTATAATTCACCCCTCCACTTT.

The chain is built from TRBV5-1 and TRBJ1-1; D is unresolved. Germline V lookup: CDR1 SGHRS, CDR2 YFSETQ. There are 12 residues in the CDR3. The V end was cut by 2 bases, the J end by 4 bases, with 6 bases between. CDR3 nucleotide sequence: TGCGCCAGCAGCTTCGCAGGCACTGAAGCTTTCTTT. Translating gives CASSFAGTEAFF.

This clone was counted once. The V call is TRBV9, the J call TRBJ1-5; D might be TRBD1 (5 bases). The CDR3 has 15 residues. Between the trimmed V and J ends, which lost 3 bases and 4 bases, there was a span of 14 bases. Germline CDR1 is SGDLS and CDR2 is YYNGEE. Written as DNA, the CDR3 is TGTGCCAGCAGCGAGGGGCAGGGTGGTAATCAGCCCCAGCATTTT. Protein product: CASSEGQGGNQPQHF. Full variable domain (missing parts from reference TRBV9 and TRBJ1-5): DSGVTQTPKHLITATGQRVTLRCSPRSGDLSVYWYQQSLDQGLQFLIQYYNGEERAKGNILERFSAQQFPDLHSELNLSSLELGDSALYFCASSEGQGGNQPQHFGDGTRLSIL.

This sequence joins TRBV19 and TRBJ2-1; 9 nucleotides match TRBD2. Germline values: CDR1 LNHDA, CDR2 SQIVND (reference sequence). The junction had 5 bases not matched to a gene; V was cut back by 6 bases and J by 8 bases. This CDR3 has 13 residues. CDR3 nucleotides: TGTGCCAGTAGAACGGGACTAGCAGATGAGCAGTTCTTC. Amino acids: CASRTGLADEQFF.

The DNA for the CDR3 is TGTGCCAGCAGCAGGACTAGCGGGGGGGCTCGAGATACGCAGTATTTT. Protein: CASSRTSGGARDTQYF. The J gene is TRBJ2-3, the V gene TRBV13, with 15 bases matching TRBD2. Germline assignment: CDR1 PRHDT and CDR2 FYEKMQ (reference sequence). The CDR3 has 16 residues. The V gene end was trimmed by 5 bases and the J gene end by 5 bases; junction bases not matched to a gene: 5.

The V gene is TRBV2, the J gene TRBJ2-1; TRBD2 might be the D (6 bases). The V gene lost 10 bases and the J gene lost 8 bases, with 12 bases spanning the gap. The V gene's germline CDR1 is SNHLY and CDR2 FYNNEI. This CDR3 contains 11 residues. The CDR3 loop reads CATSSADEQFF. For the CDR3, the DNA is TGTGCCACTTCTAGCGCCGATGAGCAGTTCTTC.

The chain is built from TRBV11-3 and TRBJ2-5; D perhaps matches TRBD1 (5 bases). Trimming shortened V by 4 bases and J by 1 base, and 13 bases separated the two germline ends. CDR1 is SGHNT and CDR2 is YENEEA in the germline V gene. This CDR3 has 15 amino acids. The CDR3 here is CASSSPVGLQETQYF. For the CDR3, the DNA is TGTGCCAGCAGCTCCCCGGTGGGGCTCCAAGAGACCCAGTACTTC.

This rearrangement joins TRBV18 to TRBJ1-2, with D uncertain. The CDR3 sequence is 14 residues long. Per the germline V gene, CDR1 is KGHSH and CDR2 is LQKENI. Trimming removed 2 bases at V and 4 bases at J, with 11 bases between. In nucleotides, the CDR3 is TGTGCCAGCTCACCAAAAACTTCAGGCTATGGCTACACCTTC. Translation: CASSPKTSGYGYTF.

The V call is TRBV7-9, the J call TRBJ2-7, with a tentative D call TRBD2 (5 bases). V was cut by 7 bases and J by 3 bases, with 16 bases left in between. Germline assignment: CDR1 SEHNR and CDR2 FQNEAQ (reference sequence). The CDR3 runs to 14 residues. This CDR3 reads CASISRGPFYEQYF. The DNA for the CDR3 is TGTGCCAGCATCTCACGGGGTCCATTCTACGAGCAGTACTTC. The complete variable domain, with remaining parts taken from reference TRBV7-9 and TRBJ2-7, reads DTGVSQNPRHKITKRGQNVTFRCDPISEHNRLYWYRQTLGQGPEFLTYFQNEAQLEKSRLLSDRFSAERPKGSFSTLEIQRTEQGDSAMYLCASISRGPFYEQYFGPGTRLTVT.